Listed here are 11 T cell receptor beta chains from one sample, sequenced in a study of T-cell memory formation after mild COVID-19. TCRdb recomputed calls from the 5' RACE reads with MiXCR, one row per CDR3 protein. This table has fewer than 300,000 distinct CDR3 sequences, about a sixth appearing once. The sequencing sample was made of PBMCs or a T cell subset sorted from them (not recorded which). The origin of the receptors is a man aged 18 to 30 who had mild COVID-19 (a few samples of this study predate the infection). Cell type and time point are not known.

This sequence joins TRBV6-2 or TRBV6-3 and TRBJ1-5, with 9 bases identical to TRBD1. The CDR3 runs 15 residues. Germline V gene sequence: CDR1 MNHEY, CDR2 SVGEGT. The trim removed 2 bases at V and 5 bases at J, leaving 4 bases unmatched. The CDR3 here is CASSYPGQGYQPQHF. CDR3 nucleotide sequence: TGTGCCAGCAGTTACCCGGGACAGGGTTATCAGCCCCAGCATTTT.

There are a few counts of this clonotype. As DNA, the CDR3 is TGCAGTGCTAGAGAGAGGGGGTTCAGGGACAATGAGCAGTTCTTC. This gives the protein CSARERGFRDNEQFF. V is TRBV20-1 and J is TRBJ2-1; the D gene is possibly TRBD1 (6 bases). CDR3 size: 15 residues. Germline V gene data show CDR1 as DFQATT and CDR2 as SNEGSKA (reference sequence). The ends were cut back, 0 bases at V and 5 bases at J, with 14 bases in the middle.

The V and J genes are TRBV25-1 and TRBJ2-5, with D perhaps TRBD1 or TRBD2 (5 bases each). Germline V CDR1 and CDR2: MGHDK, SYGVNS. The CDR3 spans 17 residues. The ends were cut back, 5 bases at V and 2 bases at J, with 21 bases in the middle. The CDR3: CASSLHGDLPGQETQYF. DNA for the CDR3: TGTGCCAGCAGTCTCCATGGGGACCTCCCGGGGCAAGAGACCCAGTACTTC.

In this sample, this clonotype turned up many times. The rearrangement links TRBV6-6 to TRBJ2-1; 7 positions agree with TRBD2. The length of the CDR3 is 15 residues. Germline V CDR1 and CDR2: MNHNY, SVGAGI (reference sequence). Trimming removed 8 bases from V and 4 bases from J; junction bases left unmatched: 11. The DNA for the CDR3 is TGTGCCAGCCTGGGGGTCGGGGGGTATTACAATGAGCAGTTCTTC. Translating gives CASLGVGGYYNEQFF.

Ten or more counts support this clonotype. The chain joins TRBV12-3 or TRBV12-4 to TRBJ2-3; D is possibly TRBD1 (8 bases). V lost 11 bases and J 2 bases, leaving 20 bases between the germline ends. This CDR3 contains 15 residues. For the CDR3, the DNA is TGTGCCCTTCGGCGGGGGACAGGCACCACAGATACGCAGTATTTT. Its protein product is CALRRGTGTTDTQYF.

The chain carries TRBV5-4 and TRBJ2-6; 7 nucleotides line up with TRBD2. The CDR3 has 16 residues. V lost 2 bases and J lost 0; bases outside the gene matches: 2. Germline CDR1 reads SGHNT; CDR2 reads YYREEE (reference sequence). As DNA, the CDR3 is TGTGCCAGCAGCTTAGGCGGGGGCTCTGGGGCCAACGTCCTGACTTTC. This encodes CASSLGGGSGANVLTF. Together with reference TRBV5-4 and TRBJ2-6, the CDR3 gives the full variable domain: ETGVTQSPTHLIKTRGQQVTLRCSSQSGHNTVSWYQQALGQGPQFIFQYYREEENGRGNFPPRFSGLQFPNYSSELNVNALELDDSALYLCASSLGGGSGANVLTFGAGSRLTVL.

This clonotype was observed a few times. CDR3 amino acids: CASSGGNRNTEAFF. The CDR3 bases are TGCGCCAGCAGCGGGGGGAACAGGAACACTGAAGCTTTCTTT. The V call is TRBV5-1, the J call TRBJ1-1, with D maybe TRBD1 (5 bases). Germline-derived CDR1 and CDR2 are SGHRS and YFSETQ. Trimming removed 4 bases from V and 1 base from J, with 11 bases in between. CDR3 length: 14 residues.

This clonotype was found a few times. The J gene is TRBJ1-6, the V gene TRBV2; D is unclear. CDR1 and CDR2 from the germline V gene are SNHLY and FYNNEI. The germline V and J ends were trimmed by 6 bases and 6 bases, with 12 bases remaining between them. CDR3 length equals 14 residues. The CDR3 region is CASSLQAGNSPLHF. Written as DNA, the CDR3 is TGTGCCAGCAGCCTACAAGCGGGTAATTCACCCCTCCACTTT.

This chain connects TRBV28 to TRBJ2-7; maybe TRBD2 (5 bases). Germline-derived CDR1 and CDR2 are MDHEN and SYDVKM. The CDR3 length is 16 residues. Trimming stripped 0 bases from V and 3 bases from J, with 15 bases between. The CDR3, as DNA: TGTGCCAGCAGTTTATGTCCACCTGTCGGACTCTACGAGCAGTACGTC. Protein: CASSLCPPVGLYEQYV.

The rearrangement uses TRBV4-1 and TRBJ2-3, with no clear D. V lost 1 base and J lost 5, with 10 bases in between. The CDR3 sequence is 14 residues long. CDR1 is MGHRA and CDR2 is YSYEKL in the germline V gene. The CDR3 region is CASSQGPWGDTQYF. The CDR3 region has the DNA TGCGCCAGCAGCCAAGGCCCCTGGGGAGATACGCAGTATTTT.

CDR3 coding DNA: TGTGCCAGCAGCACCGGGGCCAACATCGGAACCTACGAGCAGTACTTC. Protein: CASSTGANIGTYEQYF. The V call is TRBV7-2, the J call TRBJ2-7, with D tentatively TRBD1 or TRBD2 (5 bases each). V lost 5 bases and J 2 bases, leaving 19 bases between the germline ends. Germline assignment: CDR1 SGHTA and CDR2 FQGNSA. The CDR3 length is 16 residues.